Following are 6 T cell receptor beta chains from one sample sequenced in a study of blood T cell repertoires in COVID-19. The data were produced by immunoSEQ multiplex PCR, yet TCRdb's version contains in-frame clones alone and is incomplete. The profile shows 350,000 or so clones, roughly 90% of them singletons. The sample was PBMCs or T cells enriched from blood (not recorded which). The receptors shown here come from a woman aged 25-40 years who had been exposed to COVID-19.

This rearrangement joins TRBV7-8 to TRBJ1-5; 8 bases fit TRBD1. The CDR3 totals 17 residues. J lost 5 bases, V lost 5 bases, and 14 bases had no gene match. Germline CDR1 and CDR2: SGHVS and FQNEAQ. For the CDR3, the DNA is TGTGCCAGCAGCAACGATAGGGGGCAGGGGGCTGATCAGCCCCAGCATTTT. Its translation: CASSNDRGQGADQPQHF.

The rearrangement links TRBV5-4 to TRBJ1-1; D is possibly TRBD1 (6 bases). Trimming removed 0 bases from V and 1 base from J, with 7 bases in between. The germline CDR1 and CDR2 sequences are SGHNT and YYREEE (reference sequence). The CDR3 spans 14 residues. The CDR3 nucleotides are TGTGCCAGCAGCTTGGTACAGGGGAACACTGAAGCTTTCTTT. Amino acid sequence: CASSLVQGNTEAFF.

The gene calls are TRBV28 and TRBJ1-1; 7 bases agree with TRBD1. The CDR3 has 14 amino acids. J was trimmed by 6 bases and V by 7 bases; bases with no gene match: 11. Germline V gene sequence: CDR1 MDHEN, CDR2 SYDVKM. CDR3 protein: CASTRQGGEAEAFF. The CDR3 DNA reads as TGTGCCAGCACACGACAGGGCGGTGAGGCTGAAGCTTTCTTT. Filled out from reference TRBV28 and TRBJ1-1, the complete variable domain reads DVKVTQSSRYLVKRTGEKVFLECVQDMDHENMFWYRQDPGLGLRLIYFSYDVKMKEKGDIPEGYSVSREKKERFSLILESASTNQTSMYLCASTRQGGEAEAFFGQGTRLTVV.

In DNA form, the CDR3 reads TGTGCCAGCAGTGAAATTGTGGGAGTAAGCGGCGAGCAGTACTTC. It yields the protein CASSEIVGVSGEQYF. The chain links TRBV2 to TRBJ2-7; TRBD2 is a possible D gene (5 bases). In germline, CDR1 is SNHLY, CDR2 FYNNEI. This CDR3 is 15 amino acids long. The germline V and J ends were trimmed by 2 bases and 6 bases, with 17 bases remaining between them.

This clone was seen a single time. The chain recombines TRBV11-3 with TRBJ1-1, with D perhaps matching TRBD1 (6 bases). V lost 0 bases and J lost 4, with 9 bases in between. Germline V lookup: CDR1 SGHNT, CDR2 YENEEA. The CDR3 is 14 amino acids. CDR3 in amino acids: CASSLDRGGTEAFF. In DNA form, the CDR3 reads TGTGCCAGCAGCTTAGACAGGGGTGGCACTGAAGCTTTCTTT.

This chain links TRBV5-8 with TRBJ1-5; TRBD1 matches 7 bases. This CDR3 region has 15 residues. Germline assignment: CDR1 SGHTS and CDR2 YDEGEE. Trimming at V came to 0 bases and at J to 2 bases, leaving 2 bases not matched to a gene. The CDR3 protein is CASSLGTGRNQPQHF. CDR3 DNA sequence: TGTGCCAGCAGCTTGGGGACAGGTCGCAATCAGCCCCAGCATTTT.